The 14 T cell receptor beta chains below come from one sample, sequenced in a study of graft-versus-host responses after intestinal transplantation (dated by TCRdb to about 2021). Receptor libraries were prepared by the immunoSEQ multiplex PCR assay. Imported from immuneACCESS, the table was reduced by TCRdb to in-frame sequences with V and J called. These copies leave out some clones; in studies compared against another copy, an unresolved V gene accounts for under half, and the cause of the remainder is not known. The sample table shows approximately 74,000 clones, and roughly 90% are seen once. About 0.63% of the sample rests with the top ten. The material sequenced was PBMCs, taken 98 days after intestinal transplantation. These receptors all come from a human patient who received an intestinal transplant, so some T cells may come from the graft donor.

The chain is built from TRBV10-1 and TRBJ2-1, with 7 nucleotides matching TRBD1. CDR1 WNHNN and CDR2 SYGVQD come from the germline V gene (reference sequence). This CDR3 comprises 12 residues. The junction had 3 bases not matched to a gene; V was cut back by 1 base and J by 12 bases. CDR3 bases: TGCGCCAGCAGTGAGTGGGGACAGAGGCAGTTCTTC. Translated: CASSEWGQRQFF.

This rearrangement joins TRBV7-9 to TRBJ2-5; TRBD1 matches at 7 bases. CDR3 length: 16 amino acids. The germline CDR1 and CDR2 sequences are SEHNR and FQNEAQ (reference sequence). J lost 0 bases, V lost 5 bases, and 9 bases had no gene match. The CDR3: CASSADREPNQETQYF. As DNA, the CDR3 is TGTGCCAGCAGCGCCGACAGGGAACCCAACCAAGAGACCCAGTACTTC.

The chain carries TRBV4-1 and TRBJ2-6; D not certain. Germline V lookup: CDR1 MGHRA, CDR2 YSYEKL. The CDR3 has 15 residues. V gave up 1 base and J gave up 4 bases, with 8 bases separating them. The CDR3 coding sequence is TGCGCCAGCAGCCAAGGTGTTCTGGGGGCCAACGTCCTGACTTTC. Its translation: CASSQGVLGANVLTF.

The rearrangement links TRBV5-1 to TRBJ2-3, with 12 bases aligning to TRBD2. This CDR3 comprises 18 residues. CDR1 SGHRS and CDR2 YFSETQ come from the germline V gene. After removal of 4 bases from V and 0 bases from J, the junction contained 9 bases not matched to a gene. CDR3 in amino acids: CASSPSSGGDPSTDTQYF. DNA for the CDR3: TGCGCCAGCAGCCCTTCTAGCGGGGGGGACCCCAGCACAGATACGCAGTATTTT.

This clone was counted a few times. DNA for the CDR3: TGTGCCAGCAGTGCTAGCGGTACCACAGATACGCAGTATTTT. Encoded protein: CASSASGTTDTQYF. J is TRBJ2-3 and V is TRBV6-5, with 7 bases lining up with TRBD2. The CDR3 length is 14 residues. Germline CDR1 MNHEY, CDR2 SVGAGI. J gave up 2 bases and V 5 bases, and 4 bases lay outside the gene matches.

The rearrangement joins TRBV6-5 to TRBJ1-5, with D unclear. The germline gives CDR1 MNHEY, CDR2 SVGAGI. The CDR3 is 13 residues long. V was cut by 2 bases and J by 3 bases, with 5 bases left in between. CDR3 sequence (DNA): TGTGCCAGCAGTTACAGAATCAATCAGCCCCAGCATTTT. Protein: CASSYRINQPQHF.

J is TRBJ2-5 and V is TRBV7-8, with 15 bases identical to TRBD2. Germline CDR1 reads SGHVS; CDR2 reads FQNEAQ. With V trimmed by 1 base and J by 4 bases, 4 bases remained unmatched. There are 17 residues in the CDR3. Written as DNA, the CDR3 is TGTGCCAGCAGCTTAGTGGAGGGACTAGCGGGAGGAGAGACCCAGTACTTC. This encodes CASSLVEGLAGGETQYF.

The rearrangement uses TRBV2 and TRBJ1-2; D is unresolved. Trimming left V 4 bases short and J 2 bases short, with 11 bases between. Germline V lookup: CDR1 SNHLY, CDR2 FYNNEI. CDR3 length: 14 amino acids. For the CDR3, the DNA is TGTGCCAGCAGTGTTTTTTTGGTAAACTATGGCTACACCTTC. This encodes CASSVFLVNYGYTF.

This chain links TRBV20-1 with TRBJ2-1; D remains ambiguous. CDR3 size: 10 residues. Germline CDR1 and CDR2: DFQATT and SNEGSKA (reference sequence). The DNA of the CDR3 is TGCAGCGTACAGTACAATGAGCAGTTCTTC. Amino acid sequence: CSVQYNEQFF.

The gene calls are TRBV27 and TRBJ2-3, with 9 bases matching TRBD1. CDR3 length: 13 residues. J was trimmed by 6 bases and V by 4 bases; bases with no gene match: 2. The germline CDR1 and CDR2 sequences are MNHEY and SMNVEV (reference sequence). The CDR3 region is CASSWDREDTQYF. For the CDR3, the DNA is TGTGCCAGCAGTTGGGACAGGGAGGATACGCAGTATTTT.

J is TRBJ2-7 and V is TRBV7-2, with D possibly matching TRBD1 (6 bases). Germline V gene lookup returns CDR1 SGHTA and CDR2 FQGNSA. Trimming shortened V by 7 bases and J by 0 bases, and 13 bases separated the two germline ends. This CDR3 is built from 14 residues. The CDR3 region is CASTERGNSYEQYF. DNA for the CDR3: TGTGCCAGCACCGAGAGGGGGAACTCCTACGAGCAGTACTTC.

The chain links TRBV6-5 to TRBJ2-7; D not certain. V was trimmed by 6 bases and J by 2 bases, leaving 5 bases between them. CDR1 is MNHEY and CDR2 is SVGAGI in the germline V gene. This CDR3 is 11 amino acids long. CDR3 DNA sequence: TGTGCCAGCAGGACCACCTACGAGCAGTACTTC. The encoded protein is CASRTTYEQYF.

This sequence joins TRBV5-1 and TRBJ1-1, with 12 bases aligning to TRBD1. V shed 4 bases and J 0 bases; nucleotides not matched to a gene: 7. The CDR3 totals 17 residues. Germline V gives CDR1 SGHRS, CDR2 YFSETQ. The CDR3 region is CASSLGTGGSMNTEAFF. The CDR3 bases are TGCGCCAGCAGCCTGGGGACAGGGGGCTCCATGAACACTGAAGCTTTCTTT. The complete variable domain, with remaining parts taken from reference TRBV5-1 and TRBJ1-1, reads KAGVTQTPRYLIKTRGQQVTLSCSPISGHRSVSWYQQTPGQGLQFLFEYFSETQRNKGNFPGRFSGRQFSNSRSEMNVSTLELGDSALYLCASSLGTGGSMNTEAFFGQGTRLTVV.

This chain links TRBV10-2 with TRBJ2-1, with a possible D match to TRBD1 (6 bases). In germline, CDR1 is WSHSY, CDR2 SAAADI. The CDR3 has 16 residues. The V and J ends lost 2 bases and 0 bases respectively, with 11 bases between them. The CDR3 DNA sequence: TGCGCCAGCAGTGAGCTGGACAGCGGCTCCTACAATGAGCAGTTCTTC. Protein sequence: CASSELDSGSYNEQFF.